The 31 T cell receptor beta chains below come from one sample, sequenced in a study of identical twins. From the 5' RACE reads, TCRdb called clonotypes with MiXCR, one entry per CDR3 protein. The sample has 450,000 to 650,000 distinct CDR3 sequences; nearly 15% are singletons. The data also belong to a second study, concerning yellow fever vaccine responses in identical twins.

Sequencing input: CD4+ T cells sorted from blood. These receptors were collected from a woman between 18 and 29 years old in good health.

The V and J genes are TRBV29-1 and TRBJ2-1; maybe TRBD2 (6 bases). V was pared by 7 bases and J by 6 bases, with 10 bases between. This CDR3 contains 11 residues. Germline V gives CDR1 SQVTM, CDR2 ANQGSEA. DNA of the CDR3: TGCAGCGGCCGGGACTCCAATGAGCAGTTCTTC. Translation: CSGRDSNEQFF.

V and J are TRBV18 and TRBJ2-7; D unresolved. With 3 bases removed from V and 3 bases from J, the gap between germline ends came to 9 bases. Germline CDR1 is KGHSH and CDR2 is LQKENI. The CDR3 loop spans 13 amino acids. CDR3 in DNA: TGTGCCAGCTCACCCGCCAGCAACTACGAGCAGTACGTC. It translates to CASSPASNYEQYV.

The chain uses TRBV11-2 and TRBJ2-5; D possibly corresponds to TRBD2 (5 bases). Looked up from germline, CDR1 is SGHAT and CDR2 is FQNNGV. CDR3 length: 14 residues. V was trimmed by 5 bases and J by 0 bases, leaving 10 bases between them. The chain's CDR3 is CASSPSDYQETQYF. CDR3 DNA sequence: TGTGCCAGCAGCCCGTCGGACTACCAAGAGACCCAGTACTTC.

This clonotype was detected a few times. This chain uses TRBV12-3 or TRBV12-4 with TRBJ2-7, with TRBD2 identical over 7 bases. Trimming at V came to 0 bases and at J to 0 bases, leaving 5 bases not matched to a gene. The CDR3 is 16 residues long. In DNA, the CDR3 is TGTGCCAGCAGTTTAGCGGGGCTAGCGGTCTCCTACGAGCAGTACTTC. This translates into CASSLAGLAVSYEQYF.

At least ten counts were recorded for this clonotype. V and J are TRBV5-1 and TRBJ2-3; D gene ambiguous. Trimming took 0 bases from V and 0 from J, leaving 5 bases between them. The CDR3 extends over 14 amino acids. Germline V lookup: CDR1 SGHRS, CDR2 YFSETQ. The CDR3 protein is CASSLESSTDTQYF. The CDR3 nucleotides are TGCGCCAGCAGCTTGGAGTCTAGCACAGATACGCAGTATTTT.

This clonotype was found a few times. The rearrangement links TRBV5-1 to TRBJ2-1, with TRBD2 matching over 10 bases. Germline lookup yields CDR1 SGHRS and CDR2 YFSETQ. V lost 0 bases and J lost 4; bases outside the gene matches: 7. There are 17 residues in the CDR3. The CDR3 sequence is CASSLVSVAGGYNEQFF. CDR3 coding DNA: TGCGCCAGCAGCTTGGTGTCCGTAGCGGGGGGATACAATGAGCAGTTCTTC.

The rearrangement uses TRBV15 and TRBJ2-4, with D perhaps TRBD1 (6 bases). Trimming left V 0 bases short and J 1 base short, with 10 bases between. CDR3 length: 16 residues. Germline CDR1 is LNHNV and CDR2 is YYDKDF (reference sequence). This chain's CDR3 is CATSRDQGQAKNIQYF. CDR3 nucleotide sequence: TGTGCCACCAGCAGAGATCAAGGACAGGCCAAAAACATTCAGTACTTC.

Only a few counts were recorded for this clonotype. The chain joins TRBV12-3 or TRBV12-4 to TRBJ2-2; D uncertain. The CDR3 sequence is 13 residues long. Trimming left V 6 bases short and J 7 bases short, with 12 bases between. Here the CDR3 reads CASSRYGNGELFF. CDR3 DNA: TGTGCCAGCAGCCGCTATGGGAACGGGGAGCTGTTTTTT.

CDR3 nucleotide sequence: TGTGCCAGCAGCTTAAAGGTCGCCAGCTCCTACAATGAGCAGTTCTTC. Encoded protein: CASSLKVASSYNEQFF. The chain uses TRBV11-2 and TRBJ2-1; D unclear. V lost 2 bases to trimming and J lost 0 bases, with 11 bases between them. CDR1 and CDR2 from the germline V gene are SGHAT and FQNNGV. The CDR3 is made up of 16 amino acids.

This clonotype showed up just a few times. The rearrangement uses TRBV3-1 and TRBJ2-1; no firm D call. Deletions cut 1 base from V and 10 bases from J, with 8 bases between. Germline V CDR1 and CDR2: LGHDT, YNNKEL (reference sequence). The CDR3 runs 12 residues. The CDR3 is CASSQGSREQFF. In nucleotides, the CDR3 is TGTGCCAGCAGCCAAGGTTCGAGGGAGCAGTTCTTC.

The V and J genes are TRBV5-1 and TRBJ2-1; no clear D. V was pared by 4 bases and J by 10 bases, with 15 bases between. CDR1 and CDR2 (germline): SGHRS, YFSETQ. The CDR3 loop spans 13 amino acids. CDR3 in DNA: TGCGCCAGCAGCCCCCGGGCCCTGGGGGAGCAGTTCTTC. Translated: CASSPRALGEQFF.

The V call is TRBV9, the J call TRBJ1-1; tentatively, D is TRBD1 (5 bases). The CDR3 sequence is 14 residues long. CDR1 is SGDLS and CDR2 is YYNGEE in the germline V gene. Trimming removed 1 base at V and 3 bases at J, with 10 bases between. Here the CDR3 DNA reads TGTGCCAGCAGCGTAACAGGAACCGACACTGAAGCTTTCTTT. This translates into CASSVTGTDTEAFF.

This clonotype came up a few times. The CDR3 here is CASSERGGQETQYF. CDR3 bases: TGTGCCAGCAGTGAGAGGGGGGGCCAAGAGACCCAGTACTTC. This sequence joins TRBV25-1 and TRBJ2-5; weak D call: TRBD2 (7 bases). V was cut by 3 bases and J by 1 base, with 9 bases left in between. CDR3 length: 14 residues. CDR1 and CDR2 from the germline V gene are MGHDK and SYGVNS.

This sequence joins TRBV15 and TRBJ2-2; no reliable D call. V was trimmed by 0 bases and J by 6 bases, leaving 8 bases between them. Germline V gene lookup returns CDR1 LNHNV and CDR2 YYDKDF (reference sequence). The CDR3 totals 14 residues. The CDR3 protein is CATSRDLGSGELFF. The CDR3 DNA sequence: TGTGCCACCAGCAGAGATCTGGGATCCGGGGAGCTGTTTTTT.

In its sample, this clonotype was seen a few times. This sequence joins TRBV5-5 and TRBJ1-1; D gene unclear. Trimming pared 0 bases from V and 6 bases from J, leaving 15 bases between. The CDR3 sequence is 15 residues long. Germline V CDR1 and CDR2: SGHKS, YYEKEE (reference sequence). CDR3 loop: CASSLGVRDSAEAFF. In DNA form, the CDR3 reads TGTGCCAGCAGCTTGGGAGTACGGGATTCGGCTGAAGCTTTCTTT.

This clonotype was seen ten or more times. The chain couples TRBV5-1 to TRBJ1-1, with D unclear. The V and J ends lost 2 bases and 1 base respectively, with 9 bases between them. The CDR3 spans 14 residues. CDR1 and CDR2 (germline): SGHRS, YFSETQ. CDR3 DNA: TGCGCCAGCAGCTTTAGTACTACGAACACTGAAGCTTTCTTT. The encoded protein is CASSFSTTNTEAFF.

The chain combines TRBV29-1 with TRBJ2-5, with D possibly matching TRBD1 (5 bases). The V end was cut by 4 bases, the J end by 9 bases, with 12 bases between. This CDR3 contains 11 residues. The germline V gene has CDR1 SQVTM and CDR2 ANQGSEA. The DNA for the CDR3 is TGCAGCGTTGCGGCCGAAGGGGCCCAGTACTTC. Amino acids: CSVAAEGAQYF. Variable domain in full (rest from reference TRBV29-1 and TRBJ2-5): SAVISQKPSRDICQRGTSLTIQCQVDSQVTMMFWYRQQPGQSLTLIATANQGSEATYESGFVIDKFPISRPNLTFSTLTVSNMSPEDSSIYLCSVAAEGAQYFGPGTRLLVL.

This clonotype was counted at least ten times. V gene TRBV10-3 combines with J gene TRBJ1-6; TRBD1 aligns across 8 bases. Per germline, CDR1 ENHRY and CDR2 SYGVKD. The junction had 4 bases not matched to a gene; V was cut back by 3 bases and J by 9 bases. The CDR3 runs to 14 residues. Here the CDR3 reads CAISEGQGASPLHF. The CDR3 nucleotides are TGTGCCATCAGTGAAGGACAGGGCGCTTCACCCCTCCACTTT.

A few counts support this clonotype. The rearrangement joins TRBV29-1 to TRBJ2-1, with D perhaps TRBD1 or TRBD2 (5 bases each). V lost 0 bases to trimming and J lost 1 base, with 13 bases between them. The germline gives CDR1 SQVTM, CDR2 ANQGSEA. The CDR3 consists of 16 residues. In DNA form, the CDR3 reads TGCAGCGTTGAAGACAGGGAGATGATGTCCTACAATGAGCAGTTCTTC. It is translated as CSVEDREMMSYNEQFF.

The chain recombines TRBV5-6 with TRBJ2-7, with D perhaps matching TRBD1 (5 bases). V lost 1 base, J lost 0 bases, and 11 bases lay in between. This CDR3 has 15 residues. Germline V gives CDR1 SGHDT, CDR2 YYEEEE. DNA for the CDR3: TGTGCCAGCAGCTTGTATCGGCAGGGCTCCTACGAGCAGTACGTC. Encoded protein: CASSLYRQGSYEQYV.

This clonotype was seen more than once but under ten times. The CDR3 sequence: CASSRSTGLVGGEQFF. The CDR3 DNA follows: TGCGCCAGCAGCCGCTCGACCGGACTAGTCGGGGGTGAGCAGTTCTTC. The chain recombines TRBV4-1 with TRBJ2-1; 7 nucleotides line up with TRBD2. V lost 4 bases, J lost 9 bases, and 15 bases stayed unmatched. Per germline, CDR1 MGHRA and CDR2 YSYEKL. The CDR3 runs 16 residues.

There are a few counts of this clonotype. The chain employs TRBV27 and TRBJ2-2; tentatively, D is TRBD2 (6 bases). With 2 bases removed from V and 5 bases from J, the gap between germline ends came to 12 bases. The CDR3 has 15 amino acids. The germline CDR1 and CDR2 sequences are MNHEY and SMNVEV (reference sequence). The chain's CDR3 is CASSLRRVGTGELFF. The CDR3 region has the DNA TGTGCCAGCAGTTTAAGGAGGGTCGGAACCGGGGAGCTGTTTTTT.

At least ten counts were recorded for this clonotype. The chain links TRBV28 to TRBJ2-1; tentative D call: TRBD1 (6 bases). Trimming stripped 7 bases from V and 0 bases from J, with 13 bases between. The germline V gene has CDR1 MDHEN and CDR2 SYDVKM. The length of the CDR3 is 15 residues. CDR3 region: CASKEDSSSYNEQFF. CDR3 DNA sequence: TGTGCCAGCAAGGAGGACAGCAGCTCCTACAATGAGCAGTTCTTC.

This clonotype was recorded a few times. The chain carries TRBV7-3 and TRBJ1-1; D remains ambiguous. V was shortened by 1 base and J by 10 bases, with 13 bases between the two germline ends. Germline assignment: CDR1 SGHTA and CDR2 FQGTGA. The CDR3 runs 13 residues. CDR3 nucleotides: TGTGCCAGCAGCTTAAAGGAGGGAGGGCTAGCTTTCTTT. Translation: CASSLKEGGLAFF. Full variable domain (remainder filled in from reference TRBV7-3 and TRBJ1-1): GAGVSQTPSNKVTEKGKYVELRCDPISGHTALYWYRQSLGQGPEFLIYFQGTGAADDSGLPNDRFFAVRPEGSVSTLKIQRTERGDSAVYLCASSLKEGGLAFFGQGTRLTVV.

This clonotype was detected a few times. The chain has TRBV7-8 and TRBJ2-7; 8 nucleotides match TRBD1. Germline V gene lookup returns CDR1 SGHVS and CDR2 FQNEAQ. The junction had 4 bases not matched to a gene; V was cut back by 1 base and J by 5 bases. This CDR3 comprises 14 residues. CDR3: CASSLEPTGDEQYF. The CDR3 DNA follows: TGTGCCAGCAGCTTAGAGCCGACAGGGGACGAGCAGTACTTC.

In this sample, this clonotype turned up a few times. This chain connects TRBV13 to TRBJ2-3; the D gene is possibly TRBD1 (7 bases). Trimming took 5 bases from V and 0 from J, leaving 12 bases between them. Germline CDR1 reads PRHDT; CDR2 reads FYEKMQ (reference sequence). The CDR3 consists of 15 residues. The DNA for the CDR3 is TGTGCCAGCAGCGCGGGACAGACTAGCACAGATACGCAGTATTTT. It is translated as CASSAGQTSTDTQYF.

The gene calls are TRBV20-1 and TRBJ2-2; 8 bases align to TRBD2. CDR1 is DFQATT and CDR2 is SNEGSKA in the germline V gene (reference sequence). The CDR3 runs 15 residues. V lost 1 base and J lost 5; bases outside the gene matches: 6. CDR3 protein: CSARAPGLVTGELFF. CDR3 nucleotide sequence: TGCAGTGCTAGAGCTCCGGGACTAGTGACCGGGGAGCTGTTTTTT.

The rearrangement joins TRBV12-3 or TRBV12-4 to TRBJ2-1; the match to TRBD1 covers 9 bases. V shed 1 base and J 5 bases; nucleotides not matched to a gene: 6. The CDR3 is 16 residues long. The DNA for the CDR3 is TGTGCCAGCAGTTTAGTTGGGACAGGGCAAAACAATGAGCAGTTCTTC. It encodes CASSLVGTGQNNEQFF.

In its sample, this clonotype was seen a few times. One junction end disagrees with the germline gene, perhaps due to a read error. V gene TRBV29-1 combines with J gene TRBJ2-3; D is possibly TRBD1 (6 bases). From germline, CDR1 is SQVTM and CDR2 ANQGSEA. This CDR3 has 14 residues. The CDR3 loop reads CSVEGGRGTDTQYF. In DNA form, the CDR3 reads TGCAGCGTCGAAGGAGGCAGGGGAACAGATACGCAGTATTTT.

This rearrangement joins TRBV3-1 to TRBJ2-1, with 9 bases matching TRBD2. The germline CDR1 and CDR2 sequences are LGHDT and YNNKEL (reference sequence). Unmatched junction bases numbered 7, after V lost 4 bases and J lost 3 bases. CDR3 length: 16 amino acids. CDR3 loop: CASSRTTSGHYNEQFF. For the CDR3, the DNA is TGTGCCAGCAGCCGAACGACTAGCGGCCACTACAATGAGCAGTTCTTC.

This clonotype was seen a handful of times. The chain carries TRBV7-9 and TRBJ2-3, with D hard to call. The CDR3 loop spans 14 amino acids. The germline V and J ends were trimmed by 3 bases and 2 bases, with 9 bases remaining between them. Germline V gene sequence: CDR1 SEHNR, CDR2 FQNEAQ (reference sequence). The CDR3 loop is CASSFLAYTDTQYF. In nucleotides, the CDR3 is TGTGCCAGCAGCTTTTTGGCGTACACAGATACGCAGTATTTT.